This entry lists 20 T cell receptor beta chains sequenced from one sample in a study of blood T cells in healthy people across ages. The second PCR ran about 6 to 11 cycles with a sample-barcoded 5' primer and J-beta primers. From the 5' RACE reads, TCRdb called clonotypes with MiXCR, one entry per CDR3 protein. This table has 1.4 million to 1.5 million distinct CDR3 sequences, roughly 40% appearing once. Specimen: blood. These receptors all stem from a young woman in good health.

The CDR3 bases are TGCGCCAGCAGTGAGTCTATAACTAGCGGGAGTGAGCAGTTCTTC. Translating it yields CASSESITSGSEQFF. This chain connects TRBV10-2 to TRBJ2-1; 11 positions match TRBD2. V shed 0 bases and J 9 bases; nucleotides not matched to a gene: 4. Germline CDR1 and CDR2: WSHSY and SAAADI. This CDR3 spans 15 amino acids.

There are a few counts of this clonotype. J is TRBJ2-5 and V is TRBV7-9; D remains ambiguous. Germline loops: CDR1 SEHNR, CDR2 FQNEAQ (reference sequence). The CDR3 has 14 amino acids. V lost 2 bases, J lost 1 base, and 8 bases lay in between. CDR3 coding DNA: TGTGCCAGCAGCTTATGGGAATTCCAAGAGACCCAGTACTTC. Translating gives CASSLWEFQETQYF.

The gene calls are TRBV4-1 and TRBJ1-4, with a weak D call TRBD1 (5 bases). V lost 1 base to trimming and J lost 7 bases, with 16 bases between them. This CDR3 comprises 16 residues. The V gene's germline CDR1 is MGHRA and CDR2 YSYEKL. CDR3 in amino acids: CASSQVPGQSTEKLFF. The CDR3 coding sequence is TGCGCCAGCAGCCAAGTCCCCGGACAATCGACTGAAAAACTGTTTTTT.

The V call is TRBV7-2, the J call TRBJ2-5; a possible D gene is TRBD2 (6 bases). The DNA end is a closer match to TRBJ2-7, so the J assignment may be wrong. The CDR3 runs to 16 residues. Germline V gene sequence: CDR1 SGHTA, CDR2 FQGNSA. As DNA, the CDR3 is TGTGCCAGCAGCTTAGTGGGATTAGCGGCCACCTACGAGCAGTACTTC. This encodes CASSLVGLAATYEQYF.

This clonotype was recorded at least ten times. The rearrangement links TRBV7-2 to TRBJ2-3, with 13 bases that match TRBD2. The CDR3 contains 16 residues. From germline, CDR1 is SGHTA and CDR2 FQGNSA. With V trimmed by 1 base and J by 4 bases, 2 bases remained unmatched. The CDR3 nucleotides are TGTGCCAGCAGCTTAGGGACTAGCGGGAGATCAGATACGCAGTATTTT. Protein sequence: CASSLGTSGRSDTQYF. The full variable domain, completed using reference TRBV7-2 and TRBJ2-3, is GAGVSQSPSNKVTEKGKDVELRCDPISGHTALYWYRQSLGQGLEFLIYFQGNSAPDKSGLPSDRFSAERTGGSVSTLTIQRTQQEDSAVYLCASSLGTSGRSDTQYFGPGTRLTVL.

This clonotype was seen only a few times. The chain links TRBV10-3 to TRBJ2-5; the match to TRBD2 covers 14 bases. Germline V gives CDR1 ENHRY, CDR2 SYGVKD. J was trimmed by 3 bases and V by 10 bases; bases with no gene match: 4. The CDR3 runs to 14 residues. This chain's CDR3 is CATRLAGGEETQYF. CDR3 DNA: TGTGCCACGCGACTAGCGGGAGGGGAAGAGACCCAGTACTTC.

This clonotype has more than one count but fewer than ten. The chain links TRBV27 to TRBJ2-1; possible D gene TRBD1, 6 bases. The CDR3 runs 13 residues. The germline V and J ends were trimmed by 0 bases and 12 bases, with 12 bases remaining between them. Per the germline V gene, CDR1 is MNHEY and CDR2 is SMNVEV (reference sequence). CDR3 in DNA: TGTGCCAGCAGTTTATCGATCAGGGGACGGCAGTTCTTC. This gives the protein CASSLSIRGRQFF.

V gene TRBV12-5 combines with J gene TRBJ2-2; 11 nucleotides match TRBD2. The germline CDR1 and CDR2 sequences are LGHNT and FRNRAP. The trim removed 4 bases at V and 6 bases at J, leaving 1 base unmatched. The CDR3 runs to 14 residues. The CDR3 nucleotides read TGTGCTAGTGGTTCGGGACTAGCGGCCGGGGAGCTGTTTTTT. Translation: CASGSGLAAGELFF.

This chain joins TRBV12-3 or TRBV12-4 and TRBJ1-5; TRBD1 is a possible D gene (5 bases). The CDR3 consists of 15 residues. The ends were cut back, 0 bases at V and 4 bases at J, with 10 bases in the middle. The CDR3 region is CASSLAIQGNQPQHF. The CDR3 nucleotides read TGTGCCAGCAGTTTAGCTATCCAGGGAAATCAGCCCCAGCATTTT.

The table lists this clonotype with a few counts. This chain uses TRBV29-1 with TRBJ1-2; D perhaps matches TRBD1 (5 bases). Germline CDR1 and CDR2: SQVTM and ANQGSEA. This CDR3 has 12 amino acids. V was trimmed by 6 bases and J by 4 bases, leaving 12 bases between them. The CDR3 coding sequence is TGCAGCGTGGGGCAGACGTTCTATGGCTACACCTTC. Encoded protein: CSVGQTFYGYTF. The full variable domain, with the rest looked up from reference TRBV29-1 and TRBJ1-2, is SAVISQKPSRDICQRGTSLTIQCQVDSQVTMMFWYRQQPGQSLTLIATANQGSEATYESGFVIDKFPISRPNLTFSTLTVSNMSPEDSSIYLCSVGQTFYGYTFGSGTRLTVV.

This clonotype was counted ten times or more. The chain joins TRBV6-2 or TRBV6-3 to TRBJ2-5; D may be TRBD2 (5 bases). The germline V gene has CDR1 MNHEY and CDR2 SVGEGT. With 2 bases removed from V and 1 base from J, the gap between germline ends came to 14 bases. The length of the CDR3 is 16 residues. CDR3 loop: CASSYRAVSGQETQYF. DNA of the CDR3: TGTGCCAGCAGTTACCGCGCCGTCAGCGGCCAAGAGACCCAGTACTTC.

This clonotype came up a few times. The J gene is TRBJ2-2, the V gene TRBV6-1; possible D gene TRBD2, 6 bases. V was trimmed by 7 bases and J by 2 bases, leaving 14 bases between them. Germline CDR1 and CDR2: MNHNS and SASEGT. The length of the CDR3 is 15 residues. The CDR3 DNA is TGTGCCAGCAATAGCGTCGGGGGTAACACCGGGGAGCTGTTTTTT. This sequence encodes CASNSVGGNTGELFF.

The chain recombines TRBV5-5 with TRBJ2-7; TRBD1 might be the D (5 bases). There are 15 residues in the CDR3. Trimming removed 1 base at V and 0 bases at J, with 11 bases between. Looked up from germline, CDR1 is SGHKS and CDR2 is YYEKEE (reference sequence). The CDR3: CASSLYRKSSYEQYF. In nucleotides, the CDR3 is TGTGCCAGCAGCTTGTACAGGAAGAGCTCCTACGAGCAGTACTTC.

This chain uses TRBV5-1 with TRBJ2-7, with D possibly being TRBD2 (6 bases). The ends were cut back, 5 bases at V and 0 bases at J, with 9 bases in the middle. The length of the CDR3 is 13 residues. Germline V gives CDR1 SGHRS, CDR2 YFSETQ. The CDR3 coding sequence is TGCGCCAGCAGAGGAGGGAACTCCTACGAGCAGTACTTC. Amino acids: CASRGGNSYEQYF.

V and J are TRBV27 and TRBJ2-4; D gene unclear. Germline CDR1 MNHEY, CDR2 SMNVEV (reference sequence). The CDR3 consists of 14 residues. V lost 5 bases and J 8 bases, leaving 16 bases between the germline ends. Written as DNA, the CDR3 is TGTGCCAGCAGTCCACTACAAGGGTTGGACATTCAGTACTTC. Translation gives CASSPLQGLDIQYF.

This clonotype was counted between two and nine times. CDR3 region: CASSFLDTGYTF. For the CDR3, the DNA is TGTGCCAGCAGCTTCCTCGACACTGGCTACACCTTC. V usage is TRBV3-1 and J usage is TRBJ1-2, with no clear D. The CDR3 totals 12 residues. CDR1 LGHDT and CDR2 YNNKEL come from the germline V gene (reference sequence). V lost 5 bases, J lost 7 bases, and 11 bases lay in between.

The sample holds a few counts of this clonotype. This chain uses TRBV12-3 or TRBV12-4 with TRBJ2-7, with TRBD2 matching over 12 bases. V lost 6 bases, J lost 1 base, and 4 bases stayed unmatched. This CDR3 has 15 residues. CDR3: CASRSSGGASYEQYF. CDR3 sequence (DNA): TGTGCCAGCAGATCTAGCGGGGGGGCTTCCTACGAGCAGTACTTC.

This clonotype has ten or more counts. This chain links TRBV12-3 or TRBV12-4 with TRBJ2-3; D unclear. V was cut by 1 base and J by 0 bases, with 8 bases left in between. CDR3 size: 15 residues. CDR3 amino acids: CASSLGGRSTDTQYF. The CDR3 nucleotides are TGTGCCAGCAGTTTAGGTGGGCGCAGCACAGATACGCAGTATTTT.

A few counts support this clonotype. The chain employs TRBV7-6 and TRBJ2-7; TRBD2 matches 7 bases. V was clipped by 2 bases and J by 2 bases; unmatched bases: 6. This CDR3 is 15 amino acids long. Looked up from germline, CDR1 is SGHVS and CDR2 is FNYEAQ. This CDR3 reads CASSLNPSGPYEQYF. In DNA, the CDR3 is TGTGCCAGCAGCTTAAATCCTAGCGGCCCCTACGAGCAGTACTTC.

This rearrangement joins TRBV7-8 to TRBJ1-5; possibly TRBD1 for D (6 bases). The CDR3 has 16 residues. Per germline, CDR1 SGHVS and CDR2 FQNEAQ. The V end lost 4 bases, the J end lost 2 bases, and 15 bases lay between the germline ends. The chain's CDR3 is CASSSRTERGNQPQHF. CDR3 nucleotides: TGTGCCAGCAGCTCGCGGACAGAGCGGGGCAATCAGCCCCAGCATTTT.